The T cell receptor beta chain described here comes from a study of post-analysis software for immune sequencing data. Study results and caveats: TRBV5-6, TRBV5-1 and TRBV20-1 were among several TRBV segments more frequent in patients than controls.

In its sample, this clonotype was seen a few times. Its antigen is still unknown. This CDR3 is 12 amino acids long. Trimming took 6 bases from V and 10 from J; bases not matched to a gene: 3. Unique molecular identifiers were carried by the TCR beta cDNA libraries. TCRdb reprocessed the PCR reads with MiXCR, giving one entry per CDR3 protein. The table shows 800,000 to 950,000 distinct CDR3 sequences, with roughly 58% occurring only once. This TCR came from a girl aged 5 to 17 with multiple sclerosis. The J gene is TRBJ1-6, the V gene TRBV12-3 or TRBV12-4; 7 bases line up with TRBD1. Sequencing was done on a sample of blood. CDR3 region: CASRLQGSPLHF. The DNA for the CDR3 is TGTGCCAGCAGACTACAGGGGTCACCCCTCCACTTT.